The present T cell receptor (beta chain) was sequenced within a study of shared clonotypes between healthy human individuals. Germline trimming cut 5 bases from V and 4 bases from J; bases unmatched to any gene: 3. Germline V gene lookup returns CDR1 SGHTA and CDR2 FQGTGA. The CDR3 length is 13 residues. Profiling relied on immunoSEQ multiplex PCR, and the TCRdb table lists in-frame clones only, not all of them. The sample records fewer than 850,000 clones, approximately 96% being singletons. The naive CD8 subset, CD45RO-negative cells positively selected for CCR7, excluded terminally differentiated effector memory CD45RA+ cells.

The sequencing input was naive CD8+ T cells sorted from blood. This chain links TRBV7-3 with TRBJ2-7; TRBD1 matches 9 bases. The TCR originated in a man aged 25 to 40 in good health. Here the CDR3 reads CASSQDRGYEQYF. CDR3 DNA sequence: TGTGCCAGCAGCCAGGACAGGGGTTACGAGCAGTACTTC.